Below are 10 T cell receptor beta chains sequenced from a single sample in a study of blood T cell repertoires in COVID-19. The method was immunoSEQ multiplex PCR; TCRdb's version includes in-frame clones alone and lacks a portion of them. The table records 250,000 to 350,000 clones, approximately 88% of them present only once. The specimen sequenced was peripheral blood. Every receptor here comes from a human donor with COVID-19, enrolled during active disease. The donor label of this sample is uncertain.

The CDR3 loop reads CASSVNRGGGELFF. CDR3 in DNA: TGTGCCAGCAGCGTAAACAGGGGTGGCGGGGAGCTGTTTTTT. This chain links TRBV9 with TRBJ2-2; 7 positions agree with TRBD1. Germline CDR1 SGDLS, CDR2 YYNGEE. There are 14 residues in the CDR3. The trim removed 1 base at V and 7 bases at J, leaving 4 bases unmatched.

The V gene is TRBV5-1, the J gene TRBJ2-7, with D possibly TRBD2 on 6 matching bases. This CDR3 region has 14 residues. CDR1 and CDR2 (germline): SGHRS, YFSETQ. Trimming pared 5 bases from V and 4 bases from J, leaving 16 bases between. The CDR3 nucleotides read TGCGCCAGCAGGAATACGGGAGTTTTATACGAGCAGTACTTC. Residues: CASRNTGVLYEQYF.

The chain carries TRBV30 and TRBJ2-7; D is ambiguous. Germline V gene lookup returns CDR1 GTSNPN and CDR2 SVGIG (reference sequence). This CDR3 has 15 residues. Trimming pared 0 bases from V and 1 base from J, leaving 13 bases between. Here the CDR3 reads CAWSVPVERSYEQYF. CDR3 nucleotides: TGTGCCTGGAGTGTACCGGTAGAGCGATCCTACGAGCAGTACTTC.

The chain is built from TRBV11-2 and TRBJ2-7; D is perhaps TRBD2 (5 bases). Between the trimmed V and J ends, which lost 8 bases and 2 bases, there was a span of 10 bases. The CDR3 length is 12 residues. Germline V gene sequence: CDR1 SGHAT, CDR2 FQNNGV. CDR3 bases: TGTGCCAGCGGGCGGACTCCCTACGAGCAGTACTTC. Translated, it gives CASGRTPYEQYF.

V usage is TRBV10-1 and J usage is TRBJ2-7; unclear D gene. The germline V and J ends were trimmed by 0 bases and 4 bases, with 10 bases remaining between them. Per the germline V gene, CDR1 is WNHNN and CDR2 is SYGVQD (reference sequence). CDR3 length equals 14 residues. The CDR3 DNA sequence: TGCGCCAGCAGTGAGTCGAGTCGAGTGTACGAGCAGTACTTC. This encodes CASSESSRVYEQYF.

The V call is TRBV7-8, the J call TRBJ2-1, with D perhaps TRBD1 (5 bases). V lost 3 bases and J 6 bases, leaving 9 bases between the germline ends. Germline V gene lookup returns CDR1 SGHVS and CDR2 FQNEAQ. The CDR3 covers 13 residues. As DNA, the CDR3 is TGTGCCAGCAGCTTCAACAGGCTCAATGAGCAGTTCTTC. Translated, it gives CASSFNRLNEQFF.

The chain recombines TRBV15 with TRBJ2-1; 7 nucleotides match TRBD2. The CDR3 runs 18 residues. V shed 1 base and J 3 bases; nucleotides not matched to a gene: 12. The V gene's germline CDR1 is LNHNV and CDR2 YYDKDF (reference sequence). The CDR3 nucleotides are TGTGCCACCAGCAGAGGTCAGCCCTTGCGGGGGTTCTACAATGAGCAGTTCTTC. It yields the protein CATSRGQPLRGFYNEQFF.

As DNA, the CDR3 is TGTGCCAGCGCCGCCGAGGAATTCCGACAGGGGGCGACTGAAGCTTTCTTT. This codes for CASAAEEFRQGATEAFF. This chain joins TRBV18 and TRBJ1-1; 10 bases match TRBD1. J gave up 5 bases and V 8 bases, and 17 bases lay outside the gene matches. Germline CDR1 KGHSH, CDR2 LQKENI. The CDR3 contains 17 residues.

As DNA, the CDR3 is TGTGCCAGCAGTCCCTTCCAGTATCCATACACCGGGGAGCTGTTTTTT. It encodes CASSPFQYPYTGELFF. The V gene is TRBV28, the J gene TRBJ2-2, with D uncertain. Deletions cut 5 bases from V and 3 bases from J, with 16 bases between. CDR3 size: 16 residues. CDR1 and CDR2 (germline): MDHEN, SYDVKM.

The chain couples TRBV3-1 (or the pseudogene TRBV3-2) to TRBJ2-5, with 8 bases identical to TRBD1. The CDR3 sequence is 16 residues long. V shed 2 bases, J shed 1 base, and the junction held 6 bases outside the gene matches. CDR1 and CDR2 (germline): LGHDT, YNNKEL (reference sequence). The chain's CDR3 is CASSQSGQGIQETQYF. The CDR3 DNA follows: TGTGCCAGCAGCCAATCCGGACAGGGCATCCAAGAGACCCAGTACTTC.